What follows are 24 T cell receptor beta chains derived from one specimen sequenced in a study of shared clonotypes between healthy human individuals (dated by TCRdb to the early 2020s). Library prep was done by the immunoSEQ multiplex PCR assay. Entries here come from immuneACCESS through TCRdb and include only in-frame sequences with V and J called. Some clones fail to appear in such tables; in the studies checked, an unresolved V gene covers under half of the shortfall, and the cause of the remainder is unknown. Here the sample has some 320,000 clones; about nine tenths occur a single time. In total, the top ten clones hold roughly 16% of the sample. Source material: memory CD8+ T cells sorted from blood. The sample's cell subset or site label, decoded: CD45RO+ cells pooled with CCR7-negative TemRA cells. These receptors came from a man aged 18-30 years in good health.

This clone was seen a handful of times. The CDR3 DNA is TGCGCCAGCAGCCAACCGCCAGGGGTTCTCTCCTACGAGCAGTACTTC. Translated: CASSQPPGVLSYEQYF. The genes are TRBV5-1 and TRBJ2-7, with TRBD1 as a possible D gene (6 bases). Germline V gene lookup returns CDR1 SGHRS and CDR2 YFSETQ. The CDR3 has 16 residues. Trimming pared 4 bases from V and 0 bases from J, leaving 17 bases between. The entire variable domain, with the rest obtained from reference TRBV5-1 and TRBJ2-7, is as follows: KAGVTQTPRYLIKTRGQQVTLSCSPISGHRSVSWYQQTPGQGLQFLFEYFSETQRNKGNFPGRFSGRQFSNSRSEMNVSTLELGDSALYLCASSQPPGVLSYEQYFGPGTRLTVT.

This chain's CDR3 is CASSYPGLIYEQYF. The CDR3 DNA reads TGTGCCAGCAGCTATCCCGGGCTCATCTACGAGCAGTACTTC. This chain connects TRBV7-9 to TRBJ2-7; no definite D call. V dropped 4 bases and J dropped 3 bases, with 13 bases sitting between them. Germline V gene data show CDR1 as SEHNR and CDR2 as FQNEAQ (reference sequence). CDR3 length equals 14 residues. The full variable domain, with the rest looked up from reference TRBV7-9 and TRBJ2-7, is DTGVSQNPRHKITKRGQNVTFRCDPISEHNRLYWYRQTLGQGPEFLTYFQNEAQLEKSRLLSDRFSAERPKGSFSTLEIQRTEQGDSAMYLCASSYPGLIYEQYFGPGTRLTVT.

This chain connects TRBV5-4 to TRBJ1-5; possibly TRBD1 for D (5 bases). V gave up 4 bases and J gave up 5 bases, with 13 bases separating them. This CDR3 is 14 amino acids long. Per the germline V gene, CDR1 is SGHNT and CDR2 is YYREEE (reference sequence). The CDR3 spells CASSPGTEYQPQHF. DNA of the CDR3: TGTGCCAGCAGCCCCGGGACCGAATATCAGCCCCAGCATTTT.

The sample holds a few counts of this clone. The J gene is TRBJ1-2, the V gene TRBV28; D uncertain. Looked up from germline, CDR1 is MDHEN and CDR2 is SYDVKM. Trimming removed 4 bases at V and 8 bases at J, with 11 bases between. This CDR3 spans 12 amino acids. CDR3 nucleotide sequence: TGTGCCAGCAGTTGGGATAAGGAGGGCTACACCTTC. Its translation is CASSWDKEGYTF.

The V and J genes are TRBV6-1 and TRBJ1-5; tentatively, D is TRBD1 (5 bases). This CDR3 is built from 14 residues. With 8 bases removed from V and 0 bases from J, the gap between germline ends came to 11 bases. Germline lookup yields CDR1 MNHNS and CDR2 SASEGT. The CDR3 DNA reads as TGTGCCAGCGGGGACGGGTATAGCAATCAGCCCCAGCATTTT. Its protein is CASGDGYSNQPQHF.

This chain joins TRBV7-9 and TRBJ2-3, with unresolved D. The CDR3 has 13 amino acids. V was cut by 7 bases and J by 3 bases, with 11 bases left in between. Germline CDR1 SEHNR, CDR2 FQNEAQ (reference sequence). CDR3 DNA sequence: TGTGCCAGCATATATAGTGGAACAGATACGCAGTATTTT. As protein: CASIYSGTDTQYF.

This chain joins TRBV5-1 and TRBJ1-2; possible D gene TRBD1, 6 bases. Trimming removed 4 bases at V and 4 bases at J, with 17 bases between. Germline assignment: CDR1 SGHRS and CDR2 YFSETQ. This CDR3 contains 15 residues. The CDR3 sequence: CASSPGTTPGYGYTF. Here the CDR3 DNA reads TGCGCCAGCAGCCCTGGGACAACTCCGGGCTATGGCTACACCTTC.

The gene calls are TRBV2 and TRBJ2-1, with D perhaps TRBD2 (6 bases). Trimming took 4 bases from V and 2 from J, leaving 15 bases between them. The CDR3 spans 16 residues. CDR1 and CDR2 from the germline V gene are SNHLY and FYNNEI. As DNA, the CDR3 is TGTGCCAGCAGTGGGGACTTGACGGAAGCCTACAATGAGCAGTTCTTC. It translates to CASSGDLTEAYNEQFF.

The chain employs TRBV5-1 and TRBJ2-1; TRBD2 aligns across 11 bases. The CDR3 sequence is 17 residues long. Germline-derived CDR1 and CDR2 are SGHRS and YFSETQ. V gave up 0 bases and J gave up 8 bases; unmatched junction bases: 10. The CDR3 region is CASSLGLAGYSSHEQFF. Here the CDR3 DNA reads TGCGCCAGCAGCTTGGGACTAGCGGGATATAGTTCCCATGAGCAGTTCTTC.

The genes are TRBV9 and TRBJ2-7, with D perhaps matching TRBD1 (5 bases). CDR1 and CDR2 from the germline V gene are SGDLS and YYNGEE. This CDR3 is built from 14 residues. V was shortened by 0 bases and J by 4 bases, with 11 bases between the two germline ends. The CDR3 sequence is CASSVVSQGYEQYF. The CDR3 DNA follows: TGTGCCAGCAGCGTAGTGAGCCAGGGATACGAGCAGTACTTC.

In this sample, this clone turned up a few times. The chain couples TRBV9 to TRBJ2-2; D remains ambiguous. Trimming shortened V by 0 bases and J by 6 bases, and 3 bases separated the two germline ends. Germline CDR1 reads SGDLS; CDR2 reads YYNGEE. The CDR3 spans 12 residues. The CDR3 here is CASSVAPGELFF. The DNA of the CDR3 is TGTGCCAGCAGCGTAGCTCCCGGGGAGCTGTTTTTT. The full variable domain, its missing parts supplied by reference TRBV9 and TRBJ2-2, is DSGVTQTPKHLITATGQRVTLRCSPRSGDLSVYWYQQSLDQGLQFLIQYYNGEERAKGNILERFSAQQFPDLHSELNLSSLELGDSALYFCASSVAPGELFFGEGSRLTVL.

In this sample, this clone turned up once. This rearrangement joins TRBV4-1 to TRBJ2-7; D might be TRBD2 (6 bases). This CDR3 has 15 amino acids. The V end was cut by 4 bases, the J end by 3 bases, with 16 bases between. Germline-derived CDR1 and CDR2 are MGHRA and YSYEKL. The CDR3, as DNA: TGCGCCAGCAGCCCCGTCTGGGGAGGAGTCTACGAGCAGTACTTC. Residues: CASSPVWGGVYEQYF.

This chain links TRBV29-1 with TRBJ1-1, with TRBD1 as a possible D gene (5 bases). The CDR3 is made up of 12 amino acids. Germline CDR1 is SQVTM and CDR2 is ANQGSEA. Trimming removed 7 bases from V and 2 bases from J, with 11 bases in between. The CDR3 DNA is TGCAGCGGCCGCAGGGAAAACACTGAAGCTTTCTTT. This translates into CSGRRENTEAFF.

This chain uses TRBV5-1 with TRBJ2-7; D may correspond to TRBD1 or TRBD2 (5 bases each). The CDR3 contains 14 residues. With 5 bases removed from V and 3 bases from J, the gap between germline ends came to 15 bases. Germline CDR1 SGHRS, CDR2 YFSETQ. DNA of the CDR3: TGCGCCAGCAGTTACGGGACCGACCTCTACGAGCAGTACTTC. Translating it yields CASSYGTDLYEQYF.

This chain joins TRBV6-1 and TRBJ1-1; D is ambiguous. V dropped 7 bases and J dropped 3 bases, with 18 bases sitting between them. The CDR3 totals 15 residues. Germline V gene sequence: CDR1 MNHNS, CDR2 SASEGT. The CDR3 nucleotides read TGTGCCAGCACCGATGGGAATTTCGGGGACACTGAAGCTTTCTTT. Its protein is CASTDGNFGDTEAFF.

This chain uses TRBV27 with TRBJ2-1; no clear D. The CDR3 is 12 amino acids. V lost 2 bases, J lost 10 bases, and 9 bases lay in between. Germline assignment: CDR1 MNHEY and CDR2 SMNVEV (reference sequence). The CDR3 coding sequence is TGTGCCAGCAGTTTAGGTTCCTTAGAGCAGTTCTTC. Translated, it gives CASSLGSLEQFF.

The rearrangement uses TRBV27 and TRBJ2-1; the D gene is possibly TRBD2 (5 bases). This CDR3 has 14 amino acids. Trimming took off 8 bases at V and 7 bases at J, with 18 bases between the two ends. Germline lookup yields CDR1 MNHEY and CDR2 SMNVEV (reference sequence). CDR3 amino acids: CASRRGWPGNEQFF. The CDR3 DNA sequence: TGTGCCAGCCGGCGTGGGTGGCCGGGGAATGAGCAGTTCTTC.

The chain couples TRBV28 to TRBJ2-7, with 9 bases fitting TRBD1. J gave up 4 bases and V 3 bases, and 13 bases lay outside the gene matches. The CDR3 is 17 residues long. Germline V gives CDR1 MDHEN, CDR2 SYDVKM. CDR3 amino acids: CASSFYWTGVLHYEQYF. In DNA form, the CDR3 reads TGTGCCAGCAGTTTCTATTGGACAGGGGTGCTCCATTACGAGCAGTACTTC.

In DNA, the CDR3 is TGTGCCAGCATTGGTGACTACTCTGGGGCCAACGTCCTGACTTTC. Translation gives CASIGDYSGANVLTF. The V call is TRBV2, the J call TRBJ2-6; possible D gene TRBD2, 5 bases. Germline-derived CDR1 and CDR2 are SNHLY and FYNNEI. The CDR3 runs 15 residues. Trimming took 7 bases from V and 0 from J, leaving 10 bases between them.

The rearrangement links TRBV28 to TRBJ2-7, with D possibly matching TRBD1 (6 bases). The length of the CDR3 is 18 residues. Per germline, CDR1 MDHEN and CDR2 SYDVKM. Deletions cut 7 bases from V and 5 bases from J, with 30 bases between. CDR3 DNA sequence: TGTGCCAGCACCCTTACGGGTGCAGGGCCGCCCGAGGGGGACGAGCAGTACTTC. Residues: CASTLTGAGPPEGDEQYF.

CDR3 loop: CASSSLAEEKGDEQFF. The CDR3 coding sequence is TGTGCCAGCAGTTCACTAGCGGAAGAAAAGGGCGATGAGCAGTTCTTC. The rearrangement links TRBV28 to TRBJ2-1; 8 positions match TRBD2. The V segment lost 4 bases and the J segment 8 bases; nucleotides outside the gene matches: 13. Germline V gene lookup returns CDR1 MDHEN and CDR2 SYDVKM. This CDR3 region has 16 residues.

The table lists this clone with a count of one. The V gene is TRBV7-8, the J gene TRBJ2-7, with TRBD2 identical over 8 bases. The V gene end was trimmed by 5 bases and the J gene end by 2 bases; junction bases not matched to a gene: 5. The CDR3 runs to 14 residues. Germline CDR1 is SGHVS and CDR2 is FQNEAQ. The CDR3 protein is CASSPGGTTYEQYF. In DNA form, the CDR3 reads TGTGCCAGCAGCCCGGGGGGGACCACCTACGAGCAGTACTTC. The entire variable domain, with the rest obtained from reference TRBV7-8 and TRBJ2-7, is as follows: GAGVSQSPRYKVAKRGQDVALRCDPISGHVSLFWYQQALGQGPEFLTYFQNEAQLDKSGLPSDRFFAERPEGSVSTLKIQRTQQEDSAVYLCASSPGGTTYEQYFGPGTRLTVT.

V and J are TRBV6-5 and TRBJ2-7, with 12 positions matching TRBD2. V lost 6 bases, J lost 3 bases, and 6 bases stayed unmatched. Germline lookup yields CDR1 MNHEY and CDR2 SVGAGI. The CDR3 is made up of 15 amino acids. Here the CDR3 reads CASRATSGSLYEQYF. The DNA of the CDR3 is TGTGCCAGCAGAGCGACTAGCGGGAGCCTCTACGAGCAGTACTTC.

CDR3: CASRPGQDINQPQHF. As DNA, the CDR3 is TGTGCCAGCAGACCGGGACAGGACATCAATCAGCCCCAGCATTTT. V gene TRBV25-1 combines with J gene TRBJ1-5, with 8 positions matching TRBD1. CDR1 and CDR2 from the germline V gene are MGHDK and SYGVNS. The trim removed 6 bases at V and 3 bases at J, leaving 7 bases unmatched. CDR3 length: 15 residues. The whole variable domain, remainder taken from reference TRBV25-1 and TRBJ1-5, is EADIYQTPRYLVIGTGKKITLECSQTMGHDKMYWYQQDPGMELHLIHYSYGVNSTEKGDLSSESTVSRIRTEHFPLTLESARPSHTSQYLCASRPGQDINQPQHFGDGTRLSIL.